One sample yielded the 16 T cell receptor beta chains listed below, sequenced in a study of T cells after yellow fever vaccination. TCRdb passed the 5' RACE reads through MiXCR, listing each CDR3 protein once. The sample has hundreds of thousands of distinct CDR3 sequences, around 4% seen once. Sequenced here: PBMCs, sampled on the day of the yellow fever booster vaccination. The receptors were gathered from a man younger than 35 who received the YFV17D yellow fever vaccine.

This clonotype was observed a few times. J is TRBJ2-3 and V is TRBV11-1, with 14 bases that match TRBD2. This CDR3 is built from 17 residues. Germline assignment: CDR1 SGHAT and CDR2 FQDESV (reference sequence). V dropped 5 bases and J dropped 2; count of bases not matched to a gene: 6. CDR3 residues: CASSPGLAGGHTDTQYF. The CDR3 bases are TGTGCCAGCAGCCCAGGACTAGCGGGGGGCCACACAGATACGCAGTATTTT.

This clonotype was counted between two and nine times. V gene TRBV15 combines with J gene TRBJ1-4, with 8 bases that match TRBD1. Germline values: CDR1 LNHNV, CDR2 YYDKDF (reference sequence). CDR3 length: 15 residues. Trimming at V came to 5 bases and at J to 8 bases, leaving 10 bases not matched to a gene. The CDR3 DNA is TGTGCCACCAGCTGGAGACAGGGGCACGGCGAAAAACTGTTTTTT. Protein product: CATSWRQGHGEKLFF. Filled out from reference TRBV15 and TRBJ1-4, the complete variable domain reads DAMVIQNPRYQVTQFGKPVTLSCSQTLNHNVMYWYQQKSSQAPKLLFHYYDKDFNNEADTPDNFQSRRPNTSFCFLDIRSPGLGDTAMYLCATSWRQGHGEKLFFGSGTQLSVL.

This clonotype was seen more than once but under ten times. The chain links TRBV7-8 to TRBJ2-5; TRBD2 aligns across 8 bases. This CDR3 has 16 amino acids. The germline V gene has CDR1 SGHVS and CDR2 FQNEAQ. The V and J ends lost 5 bases and 3 bases, in that order; junction bases with no gene match: 11. The chain's CDR3 is CASSPTGGALEETQYF. The CDR3 DNA follows: TGTGCCAGCAGCCCAACCGGGGGGGCCCTAGAAGAGACCCAGTACTTC.

This clonotype occurred many times. The CDR3: CASSLIPGVTGELFF. The CDR3 DNA follows: TGCGCCAGCAGCTTGATTCCAGGGGTCACCGGGGAGCTGTTTTTT. V and J are TRBV5-1 and TRBJ2-2; D is perhaps TRBD1 (6 bases). CDR3 size: 15 residues. Trimming took off 1 base at V and 4 bases at J, with 11 bases between the two ends. Germline V gene lookup returns CDR1 SGHRS and CDR2 YFSETQ.

The chain employs TRBV29-1 and TRBJ1-5; D uncertain. The V end was cut by 4 bases, the J end by 5 bases, with 15 bases between. The CDR3 spans 14 residues. Germline V gene sequence: CDR1 SQVTM, CDR2 ANQGSEA. CDR3 in amino acids: CSVAYGVRDQPQHF. CDR3 nucleotide sequence: TGCAGCGTTGCCTACGGGGTAAGGGATCAGCCCCAGCATTTT.

This clonotype was detected only a few times. The chain couples TRBV7-2 to TRBJ2-1; 8 bases align to TRBD2. Germline loops: CDR1 SGHTA, CDR2 FQGNSA. The J segment lost 8 bases and the V segment lost 3 bases, leaving 18 bases of the junction unmatched. This CDR3 comprises 18 residues. This CDR3 reads CASSFPSIAGSVGDEQFF. As DNA, the CDR3 is TGTGCCAGCAGCTTCCCTTCGATAGCGGGGTCGGTTGGCGATGAGCAGTTCTTC.

This clonotype was counted at least ten times. The gene calls are TRBV9 and TRBJ2-1; 10 bases align to TRBD2. The CDR3 spans 15 residues. J was trimmed by 9 bases and V by 1 base; bases with no gene match: 7. The V gene's germline CDR1 is SGDLS and CDR2 YYNGEE. The CDR3 sequence: CASSVLTSGVGEQFF. The CDR3 nucleotides are TGTGCCAGCAGCGTATTAACTAGCGGGGTGGGTGAGCAGTTCTTC.

This clonotype was counted a few times. The J gene is TRBJ2-7, the V gene TRBV6-4, with 7 bases that match TRBD1. Germline V CDR1 and CDR2: MRHNA, SNTAGT. V was clipped by 5 bases and J by 4 bases; unmatched bases: 20. The CDR3 has 18 residues. DNA of the CDR3: TGTGCCAGCAGTAACCGGGAATGTTCGGGACAGCTTAGGTACGAGCAGTACGTC. This encodes CASSNRECSGQLRYEQYV.

This clonotype was picked up many times. The genes are TRBV5-1 and TRBJ1-4; 7 nucleotides agree with TRBD1. The CDR3 extends over 15 amino acids. The V gene end was trimmed by 4 bases and the J gene end by 3 bases; junction bases not matched to a gene: 6. Germline values: CDR1 SGHRS, CDR2 YFSETQ. CDR3 amino acids: CASSAEGASNEKLFF. DNA of the CDR3: TGCGCCAGCAGCGCCGAGGGGGCTTCTAATGAAAAACTGTTTTTT.

This clonotype was counted ten times or more. The V gene is TRBV7-2, the J gene TRBJ2-7; no reliable D call. This CDR3 is 14 amino acids long. Deletions cut 5 bases from V and 0 bases from J, with 11 bases between. The V gene's germline CDR1 is SGHTA and CDR2 FQGNSA. CDR3 loop: CASSTTPSSYEQYV. The CDR3 DNA reads TGTGCCAGCAGCACAACGCCGAGCTCCTACGAGCAGTACGTC.

This clonotype was observed a handful of times. This chain connects TRBV5-1 to TRBJ2-2; the match to TRBD2 covers 8 bases. Trimming took 2 bases from V and 0 from J; bases not matched to a gene: 12. The length of the CDR3 is 19 residues. Germline CDR1 reads SGHRS; CDR2 reads YFSETQ. In DNA form, the CDR3 reads TGCGCCAGCAGCTTAACCCCCGGGGGGGGGGGCGCGAACACCGGGGAGCTGTTTTTT. It encodes CASSLTPGGGGANTGELFF.

This clonotype showed up many times. CDR3 coding DNA: TGTGCCAGCAGCCCCGACGGGGGCACAGGGGACACTGAAGCTTTCTTT. Amino acid sequence: CASSPDGGTGDTEAFF. This chain joins TRBV5-6 and TRBJ1-1; 7 bases map to TRBD1. From germline, CDR1 is SGHDT and CDR2 YYEEEE. The trim removed 4 bases at V and 3 bases at J, leaving 12 bases unmatched. The CDR3 covers 16 residues. Drawing the rest from reference TRBV5-6 and TRBJ1-1, the complete variable domain is DAGVTQSPTHLIKTRGQQVTLRCSPKSGHDTVSWYQQALGQGPQFIFQYYEEEERQRGNFPDRFSGHQFPNYSSELNVNALLLGDSALYLCASSPDGGTGDTEAFFGQGTRLTVV.

At least ten counts were recorded for this clonotype. This chain uses TRBV15 with TRBJ2-7, with a tentative D call TRBD2 (5 bases). The ends were cut back, 0 bases at V and 4 bases at J, with 13 bases in the middle. The CDR3 loop spans 15 amino acids. Germline loops: CDR1 LNHNV, CDR2 YYDKDF (reference sequence). CDR3 sequence: CATSRDLARGYEQYF. CDR3 DNA: TGTGCCACCAGCAGAGATCTAGCCCGAGGTTACGAGCAGTACTTC.

The sample holds many counts of this clonotype. This chain joins TRBV12-3 or TRBV12-4 and TRBJ2-5, with 8 nucleotides matching TRBD2. The CDR3 consists of 13 residues. V gave up 7 bases and J gave up 4 bases; unmatched junction bases: 5. The CDR3 region has the DNA TGTGCCAGCAACCTAGCGGGTAGAGAGACCCAGTACTTC. Its protein product is CASNLAGRETQYF.

This clonotype was seen many times. The rearrangement links TRBV4-3 to TRBJ2-1; 10 nucleotides align to TRBD2. This CDR3 is 16 amino acids long. V shed 0 bases, J shed 6 bases, and the junction held 5 bases outside the gene matches. Per the germline V gene, CDR1 is LGHNA and CDR2 is YSLEER. The CDR3 spells CASSQELAGEGNEQFF. Here the CDR3 DNA reads TGCGCCAGCAGCCAAGAGCTAGCGGGGGAAGGCAATGAGCAGTTCTTC.

This clonotype was seen at least ten times. The V and J genes are TRBV29-1 and TRBJ2-3; D may be TRBD1 or TRBD2 (5 bases each). CDR1 and CDR2 from the germline V gene are SQVTM and ANQGSEA. This CDR3 contains 12 residues. V lost 4 bases and J lost 2, with 7 bases in between. CDR3 bases: TGCAGCGTTGGGGGGTACACAGATACGCAGTATTTT. Encoded protein: CSVGGYTDTQYF.